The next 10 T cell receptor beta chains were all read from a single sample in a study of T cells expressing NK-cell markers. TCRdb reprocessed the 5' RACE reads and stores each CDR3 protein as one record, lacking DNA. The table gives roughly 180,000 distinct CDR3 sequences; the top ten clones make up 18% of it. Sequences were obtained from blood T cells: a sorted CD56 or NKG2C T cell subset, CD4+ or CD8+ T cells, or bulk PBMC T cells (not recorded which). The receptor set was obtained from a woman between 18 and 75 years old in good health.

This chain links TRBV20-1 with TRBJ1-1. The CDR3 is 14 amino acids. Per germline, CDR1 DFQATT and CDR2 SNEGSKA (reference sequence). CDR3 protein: CSALRTEGNTEAFF.

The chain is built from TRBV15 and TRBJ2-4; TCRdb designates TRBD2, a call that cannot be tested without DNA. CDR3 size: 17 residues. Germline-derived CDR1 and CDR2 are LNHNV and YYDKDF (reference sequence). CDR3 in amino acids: CATSRDLTSGTKNIQYF. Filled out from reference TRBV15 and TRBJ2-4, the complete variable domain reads DAMVIQNPRYQVTQFGKPVTLSCSQTLNHNVMYWYQQKSSQAPKLLFHYYDKDFNNEADTPDNFQSRRPNTSFCFLDIRSPGLGDTAMYLCATSRDLTSGTKNIQYFGAGTRLSVL.

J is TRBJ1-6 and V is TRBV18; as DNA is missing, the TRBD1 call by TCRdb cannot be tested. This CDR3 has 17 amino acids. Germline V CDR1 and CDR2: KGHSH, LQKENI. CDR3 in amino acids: CASSPPTGASQGLSLHF. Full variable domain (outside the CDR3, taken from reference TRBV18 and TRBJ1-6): NAGVMQNPRHLVRRRGQEARLRCSPMKGHSHVYWYRQLPEEGLKFMVYLQKENIIDESGMPKERFSAEFPKEGPSILRIQQVVRGDSAAYFCASSPPTGASQGLSLHFGNGTRLTVT.

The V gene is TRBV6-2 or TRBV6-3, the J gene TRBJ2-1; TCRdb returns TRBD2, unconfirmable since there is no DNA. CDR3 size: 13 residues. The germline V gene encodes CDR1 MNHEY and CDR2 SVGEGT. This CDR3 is CASTQTRSSEQFF.

The CDR3 loop is CASSLDDRVQFF. This chain joins TRBV11-2 and TRBJ2-1; TCRdb outputs TRBD1, but without DNA this stays unchecked. There are 12 residues in the CDR3. Germline V gives CDR1 SGHAT, CDR2 FQNNGV. The entire variable domain, with the rest obtained from reference TRBV11-2 and TRBJ2-1, is as follows: EAGVAQSPRYKIIEKRQSVAFWCNPISGHATLYWYQQILGQGPKLLIQFQNNGVVDDSQLPKDRFSAERLKGVDSTLKIQPAKLEDSAVYLCASSLDDRVQFFGPGTRLTVL.

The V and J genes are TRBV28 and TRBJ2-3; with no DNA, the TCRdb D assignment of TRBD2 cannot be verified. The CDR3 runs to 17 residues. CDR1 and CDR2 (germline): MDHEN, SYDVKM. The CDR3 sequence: CATKRSGRAFSTDTQYF.

The CDR3 here is CSASRTSGTISDTQYF. The chain is built from TRBV20-1 and TRBJ2-3; the TRBD2 assignment by TCRdb is unverifiable without DNA. CDR3 length: 16 amino acids. Germline values: CDR1 DFQATT, CDR2 SNEGSKA (reference sequence).

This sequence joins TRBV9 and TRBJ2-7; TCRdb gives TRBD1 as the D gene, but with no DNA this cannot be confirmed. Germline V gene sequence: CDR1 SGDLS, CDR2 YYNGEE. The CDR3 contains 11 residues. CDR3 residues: CASSASGEQYF. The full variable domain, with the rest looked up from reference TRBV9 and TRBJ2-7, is DSGVTQTPKHLITATGQRVTLRCSPRSGDLSVYWYQQSLDQGLQFLIQYYNGEERAKGNILERFSAQQFPDLHSELNLSSLELGDSALYFCASSASGEQYFGPGTRLTVT.

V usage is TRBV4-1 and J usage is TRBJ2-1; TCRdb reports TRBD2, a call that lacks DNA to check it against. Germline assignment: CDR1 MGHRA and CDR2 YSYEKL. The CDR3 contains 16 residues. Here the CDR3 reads CASSQGLAGDYNEQFF.

The CDR3 sequence: CSASSGQSNYGYTF. The chain is built from TRBV20-1 and TRBJ1-2; TCRdb's D call of TRBD1 is untestable without DNA. Per the germline V gene, CDR1 is DFQATT and CDR2 is SNEGSKA (reference sequence). The CDR3 is made up of 14 amino acids.